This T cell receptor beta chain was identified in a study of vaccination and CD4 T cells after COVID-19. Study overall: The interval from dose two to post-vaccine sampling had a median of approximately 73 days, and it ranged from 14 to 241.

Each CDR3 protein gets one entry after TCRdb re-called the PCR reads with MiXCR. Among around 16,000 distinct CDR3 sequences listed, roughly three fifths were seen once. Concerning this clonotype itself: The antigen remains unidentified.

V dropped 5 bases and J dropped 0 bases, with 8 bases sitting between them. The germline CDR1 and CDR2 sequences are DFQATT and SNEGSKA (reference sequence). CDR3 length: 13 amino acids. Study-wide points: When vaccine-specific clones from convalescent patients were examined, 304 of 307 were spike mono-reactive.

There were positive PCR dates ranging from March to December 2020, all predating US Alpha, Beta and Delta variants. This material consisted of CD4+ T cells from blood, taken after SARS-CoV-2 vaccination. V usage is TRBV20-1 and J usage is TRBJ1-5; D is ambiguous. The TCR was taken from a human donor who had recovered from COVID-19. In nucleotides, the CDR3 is TGCAGTGCTTACGCGGATAGCAATCAGCCCCAGCATTTT. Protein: CSAYADSNQPQHF.